The 13 T cell receptor beta chains given below trace back to one sample, sequenced in a study of T cells expressing NK-cell markers. TCRdb re-analyzed the 5' RACE reads; it lists each CDR3 protein once, without DNA. The repertoire shows over 100,000 distinct CDR3 sequences; the top ten hold about a fifth. The sample was blood T cells: a sorted CD56 or NKG2C T cell subset, CD4+ or CD8+ T cells, or bulk PBMC T cells (not recorded which). These receptors were collected from a woman aged 18 to 75 in good health.

This chain links TRBV4-1 with TRBJ1-1; absent DNA, TCRdb's TRBD1 call cannot be checked. The CDR3 loop spans 16 amino acids. Germline V lookup: CDR1 MGHRA, CDR2 YSYEKL. This CDR3 reads CASSQDQQGWDTEAFF.

V is TRBV27 and J is TRBJ1-5; the TRBD1 assignment by TCRdb is unverifiable without DNA. This CDR3 has 13 residues. Germline lookup yields CDR1 MNHEY and CDR2 SMNVEV (reference sequence). CDR3 region: CASSLGADQPQHF.

V and J are TRBV25-1 and TRBJ1-1. The CDR3 extends over 17 amino acids. Per germline, CDR1 MGHDK and CDR2 SYGVNS. The CDR3 sequence is CASSESSGGLANFEAFF.

The CDR3 loop is CASSFGYAANEKLFF. The chain links TRBV5-1 to TRBJ1-4. CDR3 size: 15 residues. Germline CDR1 SGHRS, CDR2 YFSETQ.

V is TRBV6-1 and J is TRBJ1-1; TCRdb lists TRBD1, though no DNA is available to test this call. The CDR3 totals 14 residues. Per the germline V gene, CDR1 is MNHNS and CDR2 is SASEGT. This CDR3 reads CASTFVGGKTEAFF.

V usage is TRBV20-1 and J usage is TRBJ1-5; TCRdb calls TRBD1, which cannot be checked without DNA. The CDR3 totals 14 residues. Germline V gene lookup returns CDR1 DFQATT and CDR2 SNEGSKA (reference sequence). This CDR3 is CSAIGTASNQPQHF.

The rearrangement uses TRBV27 and TRBJ2-7; TCRdb indicates TRBD1, and absent DNA this call remains unverified. Germline CDR1 reads MNHEY; CDR2 reads SMNVEV (reference sequence). The CDR3 has 15 amino acids. The CDR3: CASRKDRGEPYEQYF.

The J gene is TRBJ2-1, the V gene TRBV4-1. Germline V gene data show CDR1 as MGHRA and CDR2 as YSYEKL. There are 13 residues in the CDR3. The CDR3 spells CASSQVVVYEQFF.

The chain recombines TRBV5-1 with TRBJ2-3. The CDR3 sequence is 13 residues long. Germline-derived CDR1 and CDR2 are SGHRS and YFSETQ. The CDR3 spells CASRLEITDTQYF.

The chain carries TRBV7-8 and TRBJ1-2; lacking DNA, the TRBD1 call made by TCRdb goes unchecked. Germline V lookup: CDR1 SGHVS, CDR2 FQNEAQ. This CDR3 region has 12 residues. CDR3 sequence reads: CASSLMSVGYTF.

The chain recombines TRBV24-1 with TRBJ2-5; lacking DNA, the TRBD1 call made by TCRdb goes unchecked. Germline CDR1 reads KGHDR; CDR2 reads SFDVKD. The CDR3 has 13 residues. The CDR3 sequence is CATQDRAQETQYF.

The chain couples TRBV25-1 to TRBJ2-7; TCRdb outputs TRBD1, but without DNA this stays unchecked. Per the germline V gene, CDR1 is MGHDK and CDR2 is SYGVNS. The CDR3 runs to 12 residues. The CDR3 loop reads CASSESGNEQYF.

The chain combines TRBV20-1 with TRBJ1-5. Per the germline V gene, CDR1 is DFQATT and CDR2 is SNEGSKA (reference sequence). The CDR3 consists of 13 residues. The CDR3 sequence is CSARVGEGQPQHF.